This TCR beta chain was identified in a study of metastatic and nonmetastatic thyroid tumors. For the study at large: Repertoires from malignant and benign thyroid patients were compared across blood and tumor or nodule tissue.

This CDR3 is built from 15 residues. The germline gives CDR1 MDHEN, CDR2 SYDVKM. V lost 2 bases, J lost 0 bases, and 10 bases lay in between. Prior to thyroid surgery, none of the patients had received any treatment. From the PCR reads, TCRdb re-called clones with MiXCR. The table lists 45,000 to 50,000 clones, around 25% of them singletons. This clone appeared a few times. Its antigen is currently unknown. Broader study findings: Within blood and tumor, benign nodules reportedly had significantly lower TCR beta diversity than malignant thyroid tumors did.

V usage is TRBV28 and J usage is TRBJ1-2, with a tentative D call TRBD1 (5 bases). The specimen was blood. This sequence was found in a male donor with papillary thyroid cancer or a benign thyroid nodule (not recorded which). Some clones in this sample may be carry-over from other donors' samples. The CDR3 reads CASSLGGVANYGYTF. For the CDR3, the DNA is TGTGCCAGCAGTTTAGGAGGGGTAGCTAACTATGGCTACACCTTC.